This T cell receptor beta chain was profiled in a study of blood T cell repertoires in COVID-19. Whole-study context: PBMCs, B-cell-depleted T cells, or T cells were the source of the cDNA or gDNA that made up the material.

In the original analysis: Amplification of reference gene primers provided the estimated nucleated cell counts. Clones were read by immunoSEQ multiplex PCR, and TCRdb kept only the in-frame ones, dropping some. The D gene and trimming were derived from the DNA, and the V and J assignments and clone size from that table. The sample yields approximately 240,000 clones, 82% seen once. The CDR3 loop spans 14 amino acids. CDR1 is SGHRS and CDR2 is YFSETQ in the germline V gene. V lost 4 bases to trimming and J lost 9 bases; unmatched junction nucleotides: 7. The genes are TRBV5-1 and TRBJ1-6; TRBD1 agrees at 7 bases. Sequenced material: peripheral blood. The sequence was collected from an elderly woman with active or convalescent COVID-19. CDR3 DNA: TGCGCCAGCAGCCCGGGGGACAGCGGTTCACCCCTCCACTTT. This sequence encodes CASSPGDSGSPLHF. Using reference TRBV5-1 and TRBJ1-6 for the parts outside the CDR3, the full variable domain is KAGVTQTPRYLIKTRGQQVTLSCSPISGHRSVSWYQQTPGQGLQFLFEYFSETQRNKGNFPGRFSGRQFSNSRSEMNVSTLELGDSALYLCASSPGDSGSPLHFGNGTRLTVT.